This T cell receptor beta chain was profiled in a study of CD8+ T cells in alopecia areata. Across the study: Treatment ran 6 to 18 months, with 6 months of follow-up afterward.

As the sequencing template, cDNA was produced by extracting RNA and reverse transcribing it. TCRdb keeps only in-frame clones here, not all; method: immunoSEQ multiplex PCR. This sample has over 35,000 clones, with approximately 92% found just once. Findings of the study overall: Affected lesional scalp, above all in alopecia totalis/universalis, was more clonal than normal scalp.

Germline V gives CDR1 SEHNR, CDR2 FQNEAQ (reference sequence). CDR3 size: 14 residues. The V and J ends lost 5 bases and 4 bases, in that order; junction bases with no gene match: 5. Concerning this clone itself: Antigen: not known.

Treatment in this sample: oral pan-JAK inhibitor, 5-10 mg twice daily. Peripheral blood samples and lesional scalp punch biopsies were obtained from alopecia areata patients. The receptor's source is a human donor with alopecia areata. The chain carries TRBV7-9 and TRBJ2-5, with 9 bases aligning to TRBD2. Sequenced material: CD8+ T cells sorted from blood, taken at week 24, from a patient treated with tofacitinib. Here the CDR3 reads CASSSGGPLETQYF. CDR3 nucleotide sequence: TGTGCCAGCAGCAGCGGGGGGCCCTTAGAGACCCAGTACTTC. The whole variable domain, filled in from reference TRBV7-9 and TRBJ2-5, reads DTGVSQNPRHKITKRGQNVTFRCDPISEHNRLYWYRQTLGQGPEFLTYFQNEAQLEKSRLLSDRFSAERPKGSFSTLEIQRTEQGDSAMYLCASSSGGPLETQYFGPGTRLLVL.